The 8 T cell receptor beta chains reported below all come from one sample, sequenced in a study of blood T cell repertoires in COVID-19. Repertoires were generated with immunoSEQ multiplex PCR, while TCRdb's copy carries only in-frame clones and drops some. The repertoire holds about 160,000 clones, with roughly 80% as singletons. Sequences were obtained from PBMCs or T cells enriched from blood (not recorded which). These receptors all come from a woman in her forties or fifties who had recovered from COVID-19.

The chain has TRBV11-2 and TRBJ2-7; TRBD2 matches at 9 bases. The length of the CDR3 is 16 residues. The germline V gene encodes CDR1 SGHAT and CDR2 FQNNGV. The CDR3 DNA is TGTGCCAGCAGCCGTTCTCCCGGACTAGCGTCATGCGAGCAGTGCGTC. This translates into CASSRSPGLASCEQCV.

The chain couples TRBV11-2 to TRBJ2-1, with TRBD2 as a possible D gene (6 bases). With 5 bases removed from V and 9 bases from J, the gap between germline ends came to 23 bases. This CDR3 is built from 16 residues. CDR1 and CDR2 from the germline V gene are SGHAT and FQNNGV. Here the CDR3 DNA reads TGTGCCAGCAGCCCTTTTGTGGGGGGAACGGTTGGTGAGCAGTTCTTC. Protein sequence: CASSPFVGGTVGEQFF.

This chain links TRBV4-2 with TRBJ2-3, with 8 bases aligning to TRBD2. Germline V gene data show CDR1 as LGHNA and CDR2 as YNFKEQ. The CDR3 spans 16 residues. The ends lost 4 bases at V and 4 bases at J; junction bases unmatched: 10. CDR3 nucleotide sequence: TGTGCCAGCAGCCGCAGCGGGGGCCGGGGCTCAGATACGCAGTATTTT. This encodes CASSRSGGRGSDTQYF.

The chain has TRBV28 and TRBJ2-7, with 9 nucleotides matching TRBD1. V gave up 4 bases and J gave up 2 bases; unmatched junction bases: 6. This CDR3 is built from 15 residues. Germline V CDR1 and CDR2: MDHEN, SYDVKM. The CDR3 DNA follows: TGTGCCAGCAGTTCTCCAGGACAGGGGCCCTACGAGCAGTACGTC. As protein: CASSSPGQGPYEQYV.

The chain recombines TRBV7-9 with TRBJ2-7; the D gene is possibly TRBD1 (6 bases). The CDR3 consists of 14 residues. The V and J ends lost 1 base and 7 bases respectively, with 14 bases between them. Germline-derived CDR1 and CDR2 are SEHNR and FQNEAQ (reference sequence). CDR3 nucleotide sequence: TGTGCCAGCAGCTTAGATCCAGGGGTTGGGGAGCAGTACGTC. It encodes CASSLDPGVGEQYV.

The chain is built from TRBV30 and TRBJ1-2, with 9 bases fitting TRBD1. Trimming took 5 bases from V and 7 from J; bases not matched to a gene: 8. CDR1 GTSNPN and CDR2 SVGIG come from the germline V gene (reference sequence). The CDR3 totals 13 residues. This chain's CDR3 is CAWQTGGSGGYTF. In DNA, the CDR3 is TGTGCCTGGCAAACAGGGGGCTCGGGTGGCTACACCTTC. The full variable domain, rest sourced from reference TRBV30 and TRBJ1-2, is SQTIHQWPATLVQPVGSPLSLECTVEGTSNPNLYWYRQAAGRGLQLLFYSVGIGQISSEVPQNLSASRPQDRQFILSSKKLLLSDSGFYLCAWQTGGSGGYTFGSGTRLTVV.

The chain links TRBV7-9 to TRBJ2-1; the D is unclear. Germline CDR1 is SEHNR and CDR2 is FQNEAQ (reference sequence). The CDR3 runs to 16 residues. Trimming left V 1 base short and J 4 bases short, with 14 bases between. CDR3 sequence: CASSLGPETDYNEQFF. CDR3 sequence (DNA): TGTGCCAGCAGCTTAGGCCCGGAGACTGATTACAATGAGCAGTTCTTC.

The V gene is TRBV19, the J gene TRBJ1-2; the match to TRBD1 covers 8 bases. Germline trimming cut 3 bases from V and 6 bases from J; bases unmatched to any gene: 6. The CDR3 is 14 residues long. Germline lookup yields CDR1 LNHDA and CDR2 SQIVND (reference sequence). CDR3 bases: TGTGCCAGTAGTATCGACAGGGGAGGTCATGGCTACACCTTC. It codes for CASSIDRGGHGYTF.